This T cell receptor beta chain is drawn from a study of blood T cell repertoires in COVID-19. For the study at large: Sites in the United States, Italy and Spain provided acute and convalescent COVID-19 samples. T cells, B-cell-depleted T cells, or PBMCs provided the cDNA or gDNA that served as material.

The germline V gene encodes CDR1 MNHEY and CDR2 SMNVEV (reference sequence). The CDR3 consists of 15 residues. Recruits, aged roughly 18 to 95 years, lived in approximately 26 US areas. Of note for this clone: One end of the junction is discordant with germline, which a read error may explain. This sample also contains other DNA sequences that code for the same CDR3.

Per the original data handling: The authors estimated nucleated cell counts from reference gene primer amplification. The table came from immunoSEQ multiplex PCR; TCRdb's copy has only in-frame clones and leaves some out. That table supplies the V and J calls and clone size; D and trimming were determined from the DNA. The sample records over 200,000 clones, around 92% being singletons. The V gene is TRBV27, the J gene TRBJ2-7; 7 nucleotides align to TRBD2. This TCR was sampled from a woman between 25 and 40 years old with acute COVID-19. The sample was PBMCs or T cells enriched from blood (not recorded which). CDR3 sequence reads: CASSRWAGEVDEQYF. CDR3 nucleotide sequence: TGTGCTAGCAGTCGCTGGGCGGGGGAAGTCGACGAGCAGTACTTC.